What follows is one T cell receptor beta chain and its context. Additional DNA sequences in this sample encode the identical CDR3. The data were obtained in a study of blood T cell repertoires in COVID-19. Study information: In each case, the material was cDNA or gDNA derived from T cells, B-cell-depleted T cells, or PBMCs.

This table comes from immunoSEQ multiplex PCR, and its TCRdb copy is limited to in-frame clones, with some not included. Of 120,000 to 150,000 clones listed, 85% to 90% are singletons. With 3 bases clipped from V and 5 bases from J, the junction kept 7 bases outside the gene matches. Germline loops: CDR1 SGHRS, CDR2 YFSETQ. The CDR3 runs 15 residues. V is TRBV5-1 and J is TRBJ2-5; 10 bases map to TRBD1. This sequence originates from a woman aged 60-70 years with active COVID-19. Sequencing used peripheral blood. The CDR3 spells CASSSFPGQGETQYF. The CDR3 bases are TGCGCCAGCAGCTCTTTCCCGGGACAGGGGGAGACCCAGTACTTC.